This note documents a single T cell receptor (beta chain) sequence. The antigen is not known. These data originate in a study of blood T cells in healthy people across ages. Study-wide results and limits: A strong correlation was found between TCR beta diversity and the percentage of naive T cells. It was the long-lived donors that had more naive CD4+ cells and higher diversity than aged donors. Without sorted subsets, naive and antigen-experienced compartments could not be conclusively compared.

Germline CDR1 reads KGHDR; CDR2 reads SFDVKD. The CDR3 is 16 amino acids. The V gene lost 4 bases and the J gene lost 0 bases, with 9 bases spanning the gap. Each sample yielded at least 6 micrograms of PBMC total RNA. The authors ran a second PCR of roughly 6 to 12 cycles using a sample-barcoded 5' primer and a J-beta primer mix. TCRdb reprocessed the 5' RACE reads via MiXCR and lists one record per CDR3 protein. Of around 800,000 distinct CDR3 sequences in the sample, 53% were seen once. Input material: blood. The source is an elderly man in good health. The chain uses TRBV24-1 and TRBJ2-6; a possible D gene is TRBD2 (5 bases). The CDR3 reads CATSESGFSGANVLTF. DNA of the CDR3: TGTGCCACCAGTGAGTCGGGGTTCTCTGGGGCCAACGTCCTGACTTTC.